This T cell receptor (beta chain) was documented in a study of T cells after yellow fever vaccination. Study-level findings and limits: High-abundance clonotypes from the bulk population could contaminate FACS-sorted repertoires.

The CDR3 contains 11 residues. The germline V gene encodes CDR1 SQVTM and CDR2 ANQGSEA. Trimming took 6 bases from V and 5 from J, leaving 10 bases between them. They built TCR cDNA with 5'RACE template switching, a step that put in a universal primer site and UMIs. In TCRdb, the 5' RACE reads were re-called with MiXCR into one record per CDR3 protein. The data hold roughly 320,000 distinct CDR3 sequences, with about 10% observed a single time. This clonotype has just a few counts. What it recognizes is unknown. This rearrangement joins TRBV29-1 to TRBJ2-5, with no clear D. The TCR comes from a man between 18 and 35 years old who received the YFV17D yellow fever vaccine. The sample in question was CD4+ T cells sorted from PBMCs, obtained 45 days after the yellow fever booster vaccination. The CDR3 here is CSVFPPETQYF. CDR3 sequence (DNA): TGCAGCGTCTTTCCCCCGGAGACCCAGTACTTC.